This T cell receptor (beta chain) was sequenced during a study of T cell responses to AZD1222 COVID-19 vaccine. The table came from immunoSEQ multiplex PCR; TCRdb's copy has only in-frame clones and leaves some out. The table includes 150,000 or so clones, over 75% detected once. This CDR3 comprises 15 residues. CDR1 is MNHEY and CDR2 is SVGAGI in the germline V gene. Deletions cut 10 bases from V and 7 bases from J, with 20 bases between. This TCR came from an adult in good health. The specimen was peripheral blood, collected on day 0 of AZD1222 vaccination. The rearrangement links TRBV6-5 to TRBJ1-6; D perhaps matches TRBD1 (5 bases). In DNA form, the CDR3 reads TGTGCCATTGGAACAGGCCGAGGGCCGAATTCACCCCTCCACTTT. Residues: CAIGTGRGPNSPLHF.